One and the same sample provided the 15 T cell receptor beta chains below, sequenced in a study of identical twins' blood T cells. TCRdb ran MiXCR on the 5' RACE reads and lists one entry per CDR3 protein. The sample lists 350,000 to 400,000 distinct CDR3 sequences, 28% seen once, with about 6% in the top ten. The source material was PBMCs. The receptor set was obtained from a woman aged 18 to 49 in good health.

CDR3 sequence: CSAGTGGGVTDTQYF. In DNA form, the CDR3 reads TGCAGTGCGGGGACTGGCGGGGGGGTCACAGATACGCAGTATTTT. The V call is TRBV20-1, the J call TRBJ2-3, with TRBD2 matching 9 bases. Germline loops: CDR1 DFQATT, CDR2 SNEGSKA (reference sequence). This CDR3 is 15 amino acids long. After removal of 6 bases from V and 2 bases from J, the junction contained 9 bases not matched to a gene.

V is TRBV12-3 or TRBV12-4 and J is TRBJ2-2; 8 bases align to TRBD2. The J segment lost 4 bases and the V segment lost 8 bases, leaving 18 bases of the junction unmatched. The CDR3 contains 18 residues. CDR3 DNA: TGTGCCAGCTCCTCCGGGACTAGATTGAAGGCGGGCACCGGGGAGCTGTTTTTT. Its protein product is CASSSGTRLKAGTGELFF.

This clonotype has just a few counts. The chain joins TRBV13 to TRBJ2-3, with 7 bases matching TRBD1. The length of the CDR3 is 15 residues. V was pared by 5 bases and J by 5 bases, with 10 bases of the junction left unmatched. Germline V lookup: CDR1 PRHDT, CDR2 FYEKMQ (reference sequence). The CDR3 sequence is CASSPRQGLGDTQYF. Written as DNA, the CDR3 is TGTGCCAGCAGCCCAAGACAGGGTTTGGGAGATACGCAGTATTTT.

This clonotype was counted between two and nine times. V gene TRBV20-1 combines with J gene TRBJ1-2; D uncertain. The CDR3 runs 15 residues. The V gene's germline CDR1 is DFQATT and CDR2 SNEGSKA (reference sequence). Between the trimmed V and J ends, which lost 1 base and 6 bases, there was a span of 18 bases. CDR3: CSARGILATWDGYTF. CDR3 nucleotide sequence: TGCAGTGCTAGAGGAATTCTGGCCACCTGGGATGGCTACACCTTC.

In nucleotides, the CDR3 is TGTGCCAGCAGCTTGTCGCGAATTGTCGGGGGAGCCGAAACTGAAGCTTTCTTT. It encodes CASSLSRIVGGAETEAFF. The chain links TRBV5-6 to TRBJ1-1; tentative D call: TRBD1 (5 bases). The germline V gene has CDR1 SGHDT and CDR2 YYEEEE. V lost 1 base, J lost 5 bases, and 24 bases lay in between. CDR3 size: 18 residues. Looking up the rest from reference TRBV5-6 and TRBJ1-1 gives the full variable domain: DAGVTQSPTHLIKTRGQQVTLRCSPKSGHDTVSWYQQALGQGPQFIFQYYEEEERQRGNFPDRFSGHQFPNYSSELNVNALLLGDSALYLCASSLSRIVGGAETEAFFGQGTRLTVV.

This clonotype was picked up a small number of times. This rearrangement joins TRBV28 to TRBJ2-7; no clear D gene. Germline V lookup: CDR1 MDHEN, CDR2 SYDVKM. This CDR3 spans 13 amino acids. Trimming removed 3 bases at V and 5 bases at J, with 11 bases between. The CDR3 loop is CASSLPSWNEQYF. The DNA of the CDR3 is TGTGCCAGCAGTTTGCCCTCCTGGAACGAGCAGTACTTC.

This clonotype was counted many times. CDR3 protein: CSASTSLNEKLFF. The CDR3 DNA sequence: TGCAGTGCTAGTACTAGCCTGAATGAAAAACTGTTTTTT. This chain joins TRBV20-1 and TRBJ1-4; D remains ambiguous. Germline V gene sequence: CDR1 DFQATT, CDR2 SNEGSKA (reference sequence). V was trimmed by 3 bases and J by 5 bases, leaving 10 bases between them. This CDR3 region has 13 residues.

In its sample, this clonotype was seen many times. J is TRBJ2-2 and V is TRBV6-4, with unresolved D. The V gene lost 1 base and the J gene lost 1 base, with 7 bases spanning the gap. Looked up from germline, CDR1 is MRHNA and CDR2 is SNTAGT. This CDR3 spans 15 amino acids. This CDR3 is CASSDLGENTGELFF. CDR3 coding DNA: TGTGCCAGCAGTGACTTGGGCGAGAACACCGGGGAGCTGTTTTTT.

This clonotype has only a few counts. This chain connects TRBV9 to TRBJ1-2; D ambiguous. V was clipped by 1 base and J by 8 bases, with 12 bases between them. The CDR3 length is 13 residues. Looked up from germline, CDR1 is SGDLS and CDR2 is YYNGEE. The CDR3 spells CASSVSSGVGYTF. In DNA form, the CDR3 reads TGTGCCAGCAGCGTAAGCTCCGGGGTCGGCTACACCTTC.

This clonotype was picked up a small number of times. The gene calls are TRBV20-1 and TRBJ2-7; 8 bases align to TRBD1. V lost 0 bases, J lost 6 bases, and 7 bases stayed unmatched. The CDR3 has 14 residues. CDR1 is DFQATT and CDR2 is SNEGSKA in the germline V gene (reference sequence). CDR3 sequence reads: CSARDKQGVGEQYF. Written as DNA, the CDR3 is TGCAGTGCTAGAGATAAACAGGGGGTGGGCGAGCAGTACTTC.

The chain joins TRBV6-1 to TRBJ2-3; TRBD2 agrees at 7 bases. CDR1 is MNHNS and CDR2 is SASEGT in the germline V gene. Unmatched junction bases numbered 5, after V lost 5 bases and J lost 0 bases. CDR3 length equals 15 residues. CDR3 protein: CASSTGLGSTDTQYF. CDR3 nucleotides: TGTGCCAGCAGTACCGGACTAGGAAGCACAGATACGCAGTATTTT.

V usage is TRBV29-1 and J usage is TRBJ2-5, with a possible D match to TRBD1 (5 bases). CDR3 length: 12 amino acids. Germline V gene sequence: CDR1 SQVTM, CDR2 ANQGSEA. Trimming removed 7 bases from V and 1 base from J, with 10 bases in between. The chain's CDR3 is CSAGASQETQYF. In nucleotides, the CDR3 is TGCAGCGCTGGGGCAAGCCAAGAGACCCAGTACTTC.

This rearrangement joins TRBV29-1 to TRBJ1-2, with 10 nucleotides matching TRBD1. Germline lookup yields CDR1 SQVTM and CDR2 ANQGSEA. The V gene end was trimmed by 6 bases and the J gene end by 1 base; junction bases not matched to a gene: 5. This CDR3 has 14 amino acids. The CDR3 protein is CSVGQGVDNYGYTF. For the CDR3, the DNA is TGCAGCGTAGGACAGGGGGTGGATAACTATGGCTACACCTTC.

This clonotype was observed at least ten times. J is TRBJ2-2 and V is TRBV5-1; D is undetermined. The germline V and J ends were trimmed by 2 bases and 3 bases, with 5 bases remaining between them. Per germline, CDR1 SGHRS and CDR2 YFSETQ. The CDR3 consists of 13 residues. The CDR3 loop reads CASSFDYTGELFF. CDR3 bases: TGCGCCAGCAGCTTCGATTACACCGGGGAGCTGTTTTTT. The entire variable domain, with the rest obtained from reference TRBV5-1 and TRBJ2-2, is as follows: KAGVTQTPRYLIKTRGQQVTLSCSPISGHRSVSWYQQTPGQGLQFLFEYFSETQRNKGNFPGRFSGRQFSNSRSEMNVSTLELGDSALYLCASSFDYTGELFFGEGSRLTVL.

This clonotype was found a few times. The V gene is TRBV5-1, the J gene TRBJ2-1; 9 nucleotides agree with TRBD2. V gave up 4 bases and J gave up 8 bases; unmatched junction bases: 10. Germline CDR1 SGHRS, CDR2 YFSETQ. The CDR3 runs 15 residues. For the CDR3, the DNA is TGCGCCAGCAGCGATACCGGGACTAGCACATATGAGCAGTTCTTC. This sequence encodes CASSDTGTSTYEQFF.